This T cell receptor (beta chain) was recovered during a study of post-analysis software for immune sequencing data (dated by TCRdb to the mid-2010s). About the investigation overall: Disease courses on record covered relapsing-remitting, secondary progressive and progressive-relapsing multiple sclerosis, though some patients had no subtype annotation. The patient repertoires were set against eleven to twelve previously published healthy control repertoires from donors whose ages ranged from roughly 6 to 27 years. A subset of samples was prepared in parallel using single-end sample barcoding, then pooled and co-amplified after Illumina adapter ligation.

To demonstrate the VDJtools post-analysis software, TCR beta repertoires were profiled from the peripheral blood of more than ten young patients with multiple sclerosis. The patients with multiple sclerosis were children and adolescents between roughly 6 and 15 years of age. Comments on this clonotype: The antigen it binds to is not known. Per-base quality was not reported, and no clone a single base away is much larger than it.

Library preparation employed PCR. Sequencing used an Illumina HiSeq 2500. To reduce PCR and sequencing biases, unique molecular identifiers were built into the TCR beta cDNA libraries. Every 1 to 10 million input T cells yielded approximately 500,000 cDNA molecules, meaning each molecule approximated one T cell. The same protocol used for the earlier healthy control dataset was applied to prepare and sequence the patient libraries. Samples belonging to the same batch were prepared together, multiplexed and sequenced on a shared HiSeq lane. Per the original workflow: MIGEC handled the raw barcoded reads, throwing out single-read molecular identifier groups before consensus assembly and CDR3 extraction. VDJtools was used for post-analysis of the clonotype tables, with diversity normalized by down-sampling every dataset to the smallest sample size. To correct batch-related cross-sample contamination, repertoire overlap clustering matched CDR3 amino acid sequences but not nucleotide sequences. The public sequencing data were trimmed at Q25 with fastp and processed into clonotypes with MiXCR by TCRdb, which kept only in-frame beta chains. Merged by CDR3 protein, the rows form single entries marked with the most common genes and DNA. TCRdb, rather than the study authors, made the V and J calls. The sample records 650,000 to 850,000 distinct CDR3 sequences, approximately 44% of which are singletons. 4.9% of the sample rests with the top ten.

Study-wide findings and limitations: Significantly higher frequencies in patients than in controls were found for several TRBV segments, including TRBV5-6, TRBV5-1 and TRBV20-1. When samples were clustered directly using the F measure, samples prepared in the same batch co-clustered strongly, which prompted a batch-effect correction. Multiple sclerosis patients had significantly lower normalized Chao1 diversity than controls, a result that suggests substantial peripheral T-cell clonal expansion. The control group was slightly older than the multiple sclerosis patient group.

At the junction V is shortened by 8 bases and J by 4 bases; bases outside the gene matches: 5. For CDR1 and CDR2, the germline V gene (reference sequence) lists MNHNY and SVGAGI. Reading from cysteine to phenylalanine, the CDR3 counts 12 amino acids. Only the CDR3 DNA stays, 36 bases, in frame from base 1. The TCR comes from a girl under 18 with multiple sclerosis. The rearranged chain carries TRBV6-6 and TRBJ2-7; 7 middle bases align to TRBD1. Sequenced input: blood. The CDR3: CASGTVDYEQYF. The DNA sequence reads TGTGCCAGCGGGACAGTGGATTACGAGCAGTACTTC.